The entry below gives a single TCR beta chain sequence along with its context. The antigen this receptor binds is unknown. No much larger clone is present one base from it, and per-base qualities are unavailable. In the ophthalmopathy patients, disease was moderately to severely active, with a Clinical Activity Score of 3 or more, a NOSPECS grade of 4 or more, and a duration of less than 3 months. Patients with uncontrolled infections, other autoimmune diseases, pregnancy or lactation were excluded. Diagnoses were established on the basis of clinical symptoms, serum thyroxine and TRAb, thyroid ultrasound, and orbital computed tomography. PBMCs were separated from approximately 10 ml of fresh peripheral blood using Ficoll-Paque density gradient centrifugation. Trizol reagent was used to extract total RNA, and RNA quality was then checked on an Agilent 2100 Bioanalyzer. The CDR3 sequence holds 15 residues, the cysteine and phenylalanine included. The only DNA kept is the CDR3, 45 bases in frame from the first base. V ends up 6 bases short and J 7 bases short, with an unmatched junction base count of 7.

This sample was taken from a study of T cells in Graves' hyperthyroidism and ophthalmopathy (dated by TCRdb to between 2019 and 2020). About the study as a whole: Peripheral blood was collected at initial diagnosis, before any treatment. A discovery cohort of fewer than 110 patients, about 44 with Graves' ophthalmopathy and about 58 with stable Graves' hyperthyroidism, was used to find distinguishing TCR V-J signatures. An independent validation cohort of under 20 hyperthyroidism patients and approximately 17 patients who later progressed to ophthalmopathy tested prospective prediction of ophthalmopathy. For training and testing, the 100 patients in the discovery cohort were randomly divided in a 7:3 ratio. The study also compared thyroid tissue and blood T-cell repertoires from several Graves' hyperthyroidism patients. Once sampling was done, hyperthyroidism patients were given methimazole at a starting dose of 30 mg daily, whereas ophthalmopathy patients were given high-dose intravenous methylprednisolone. TCR Vbeta CDR3 sequencing of some 140 peripheral blood samples (more than 40 ophthalmopathy, 75 to 80 hyperthyroidism and roughly 17 progressor patients) is reported in the paper. What the authors observed across the whole study: Sample size was not statistically predetermined, and blinding of investigators to group allocation was not performed. A model built on a 13 V-J signature distinguished ophthalmopathy from stable hyperthyroidism, reaching 87.88% sensitivity and approximately 83% specificity in cross-validation and 80%/75% in testing. In validation, the model predicted progression to ophthalmopathy a median of about 6.5 months before onset, with 70% to 71% sensitivity and about 75% specificity. Most expanded thyroid clonotypes (frequency above 0.001) were also detected in blood, a finding suggesting that blood repertoires may reflect thyroid immune responses.

The TCR beta CDR3 regions were amplified from the RNA transcripts. The TCR CDR3 was subjected to a first round of RT-PCR using the HTBI primer set and the Qiagen OneStep RT-PCR kit. Libraries were constructed in a second round of multiplex PCR, after which size selection and purification were performed. Paired-end sequencing of the libraries was performed with 100 bp reads on an Illumina HiSeq2000. As for the original processing: SOAPnuke was used to process the raw data, removing reads that contained adapters or uncalled bases, had a mean Phred below 15, or lacked an exact match to the constant primer or identifier. High-quality paired reads were merged using COPE v1.2.5, and each unique nucleotide sequence was defined as a clonotype. Clonotypes were aligned to IMGT TRBV, TRBD and TRBJ reference segments using MiTCR v1.1. The analysis was restricted to V-J combinations with a frequency above 0.0001, which together covered just over 99% of the repertoires. A TCS score was defined as the ratio of F50 (clonal expansion) to E x V (chaos), with BLOSUM62-based TCRdist applied between CDR3 peptides within each V-J. Welch's t-statistics and random forest reduced 514 V-J features to 10 to 15, which were used in a naive Bayes classifier (R e1071). Through fastp at Q25 and MiXCR, TCRdb rebuilt clones from the public reads, retaining in-frame beta chains. Each entry merges the rows of one CDR3 protein and shows their most common DNA and genes. The V and J calls reflect TCRdb's pipeline rather than the authors' work. The sample table shows around 530,000 distinct CDR3 sequences, and 17% are seen once. Of the sample, around 17% is held by the ten largest clones.

Sample: blood. This chain joins TRBV12-3 or TRBV12-4 to TRBJ2-1; TRBD2 agrees with 12 junctional bases. This sequence originates from a young woman with Graves' ophthalmopathy. The nucleotides are TGTGCCAGCAGACTGACGACTAGCGGGAGAAATGAGCAGTTCTTC. This is translated as CASRLTTSGRNEQFF.